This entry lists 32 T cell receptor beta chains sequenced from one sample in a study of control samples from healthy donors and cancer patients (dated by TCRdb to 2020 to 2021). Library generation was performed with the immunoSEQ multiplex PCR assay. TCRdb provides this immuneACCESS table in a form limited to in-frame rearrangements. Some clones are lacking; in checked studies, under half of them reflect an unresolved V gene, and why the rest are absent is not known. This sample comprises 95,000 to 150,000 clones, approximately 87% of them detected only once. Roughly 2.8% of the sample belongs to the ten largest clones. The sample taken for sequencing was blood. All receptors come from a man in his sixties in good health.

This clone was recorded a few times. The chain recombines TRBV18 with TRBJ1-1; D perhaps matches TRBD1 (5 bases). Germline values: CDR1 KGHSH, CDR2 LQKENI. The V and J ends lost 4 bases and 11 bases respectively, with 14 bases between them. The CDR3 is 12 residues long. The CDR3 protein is CASSRDRNEAFF. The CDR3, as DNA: TGTGCCAGCTCACGGGACCGCAATGAGGCTTTCTTT.

CDR3 region: CASSPSRRANYGYTF. Written as DNA, the CDR3 is TGTGCCAGCAGCCCCAGCCGACGAGCTAACTATGGCTACACCTTC. The gene calls are TRBV13 and TRBJ1-2, with D hard to call. This CDR3 region has 15 residues. The germline CDR1 and CDR2 sequences are PRHDT and FYEKMQ (reference sequence). V gave up 5 bases and J gave up 0 bases, with 13 bases separating them.

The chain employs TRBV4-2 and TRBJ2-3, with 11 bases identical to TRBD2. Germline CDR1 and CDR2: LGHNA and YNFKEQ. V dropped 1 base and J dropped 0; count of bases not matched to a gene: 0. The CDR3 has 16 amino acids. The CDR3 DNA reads TGTGCCAGCAGCCAAGGACTAGCGGGGAGCACAGATACGCAGTATTTT. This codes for CASSQGLAGSTDTQYF.

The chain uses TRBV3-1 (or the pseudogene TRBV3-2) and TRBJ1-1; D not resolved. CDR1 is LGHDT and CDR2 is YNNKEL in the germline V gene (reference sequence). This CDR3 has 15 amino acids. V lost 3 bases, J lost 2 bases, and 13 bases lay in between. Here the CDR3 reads CASSQGFMFNTEAFF. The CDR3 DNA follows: TGTGCCAGCAGCCAGGGCTTTATGTTTAACACTGAAGCTTTCTTT.

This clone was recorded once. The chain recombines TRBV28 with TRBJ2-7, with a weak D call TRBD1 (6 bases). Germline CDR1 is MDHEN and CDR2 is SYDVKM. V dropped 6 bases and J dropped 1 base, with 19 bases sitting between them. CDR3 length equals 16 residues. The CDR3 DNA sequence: TGTGCCAGCAGCCCTTCCGACAGGATTCTTTCCTACGAGCAGTACTTC. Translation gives CASSPSDRILSYEQYF.

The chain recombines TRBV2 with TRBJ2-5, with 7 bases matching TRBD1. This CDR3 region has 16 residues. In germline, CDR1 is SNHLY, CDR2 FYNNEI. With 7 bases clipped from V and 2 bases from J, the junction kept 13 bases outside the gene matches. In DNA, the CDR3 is TGTGCCAGCAAGGTCCGACATGACAGGGATCAAGAGACCCAGTACTTC. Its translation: CASKVRHDRDQETQYF.

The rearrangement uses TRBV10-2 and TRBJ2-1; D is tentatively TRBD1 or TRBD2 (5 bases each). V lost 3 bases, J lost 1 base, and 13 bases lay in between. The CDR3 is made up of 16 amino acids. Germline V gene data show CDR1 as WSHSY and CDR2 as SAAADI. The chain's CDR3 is CASSESGQGSYNEQFF. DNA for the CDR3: TGCGCCAGCAGTGAATCGGGGCAGGGTTCCTACAATGAGCAGTTCTTC.

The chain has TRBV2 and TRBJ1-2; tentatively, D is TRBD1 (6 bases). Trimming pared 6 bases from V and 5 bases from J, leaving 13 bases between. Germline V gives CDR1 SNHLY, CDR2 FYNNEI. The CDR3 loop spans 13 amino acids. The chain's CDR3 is CASRAGTSYGYTF. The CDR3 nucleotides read TGTGCCAGCAGGGCCGGGACAAGTTATGGCTACACCTTC. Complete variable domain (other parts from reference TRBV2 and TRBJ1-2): EPEVTQTPSHQVTQMGQEVILRCVPISNHLYFYWYRQILGQKVEFLVSFYNNEISEKSEIFDDQFSVERPDGSNFTLKIRSTKLEDSAMYFCASRAGTSYGYTFGSGTRLTVV.

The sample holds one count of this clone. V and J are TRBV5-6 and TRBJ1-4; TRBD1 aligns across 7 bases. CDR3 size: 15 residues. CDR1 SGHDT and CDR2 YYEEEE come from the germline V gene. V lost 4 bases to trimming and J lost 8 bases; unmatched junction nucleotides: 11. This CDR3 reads CASSPQTGAREKLFF. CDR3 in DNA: TGTGCCAGCAGCCCCCAAACAGGGGCGCGGGAAAAACTGTTTTTT. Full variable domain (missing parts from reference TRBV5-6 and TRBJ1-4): DAGVTQSPTHLIKTRGQQVTLRCSPKSGHDTVSWYQQALGQGPQFIFQYYEEEERQRGNFPDRFSGHQFPNYSSELNVNALLLGDSALYLCASSPQTGAREKLFFGSGTQLSVL.

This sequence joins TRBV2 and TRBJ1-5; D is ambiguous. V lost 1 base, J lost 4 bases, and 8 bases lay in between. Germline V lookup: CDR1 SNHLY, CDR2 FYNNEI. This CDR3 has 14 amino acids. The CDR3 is CASSEEGINQPQHF. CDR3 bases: TGTGCCAGCAGTGAAGAGGGTATTAATCAGCCCCAGCATTTT. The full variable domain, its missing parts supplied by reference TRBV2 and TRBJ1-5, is EPEVTQTPSHQVTQMGQEVILRCVPISNHLYFYWYRQILGQKVEFLVSFYNNEISEKSEIFDDQFSVERPDGSNFTLKIRSTKLEDSAMYFCASSEEGINQPQHFGDGTRLSIL.

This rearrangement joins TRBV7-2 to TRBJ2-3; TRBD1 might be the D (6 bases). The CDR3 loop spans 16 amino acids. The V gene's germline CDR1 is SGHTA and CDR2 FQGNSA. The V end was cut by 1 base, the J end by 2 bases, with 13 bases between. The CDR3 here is CASSLVGGFNTDTQYF. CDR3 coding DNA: TGTGCCAGCAGCTTAGTAGGGGGATTTAACACAGATACGCAGTATTTT.

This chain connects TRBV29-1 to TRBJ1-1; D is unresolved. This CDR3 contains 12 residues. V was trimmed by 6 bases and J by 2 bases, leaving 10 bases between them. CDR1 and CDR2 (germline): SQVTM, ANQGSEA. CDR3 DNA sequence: TGCAGCGTGAGGGCCGGAAACACTGAAGCTTTCTTT. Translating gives CSVRAGNTEAFF.

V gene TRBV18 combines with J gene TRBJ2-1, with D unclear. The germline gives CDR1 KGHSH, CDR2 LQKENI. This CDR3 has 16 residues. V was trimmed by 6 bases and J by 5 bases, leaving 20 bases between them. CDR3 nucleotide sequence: TGTGCCAGCTCCAGGACCCGGAACGAGAATGACAATGAGCAGTTCTTC. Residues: CASSRTRNENDNEQFF.

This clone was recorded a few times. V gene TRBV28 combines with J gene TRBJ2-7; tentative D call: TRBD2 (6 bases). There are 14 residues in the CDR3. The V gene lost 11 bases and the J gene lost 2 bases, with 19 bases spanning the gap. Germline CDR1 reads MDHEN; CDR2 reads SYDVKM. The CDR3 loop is CAGAEGLVPYEQYF. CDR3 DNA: TGTGCCGGAGCCGAGGGACTTGTGCCCTACGAGCAGTACTTC.

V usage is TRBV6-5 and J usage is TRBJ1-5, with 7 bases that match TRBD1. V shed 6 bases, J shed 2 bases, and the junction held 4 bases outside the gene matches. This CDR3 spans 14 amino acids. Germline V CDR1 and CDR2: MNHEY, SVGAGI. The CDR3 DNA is TGTGCCAGCAGCGGGGGACAGCGCAATCAGCCCCAGCATTTT. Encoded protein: CASSGGQRNQPQHF.

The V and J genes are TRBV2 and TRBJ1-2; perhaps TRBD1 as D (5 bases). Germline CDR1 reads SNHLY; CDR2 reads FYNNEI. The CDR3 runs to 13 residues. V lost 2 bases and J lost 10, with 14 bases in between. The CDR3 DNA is TGTGCCAGCAGTGAAATGGGGGTGAACGACTACACCTTC. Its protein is CASSEMGVNDYTF. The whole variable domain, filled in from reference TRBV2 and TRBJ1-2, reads EPEVTQTPSHQVTQMGQEVILRCVPISNHLYFYWYRQILGQKVEFLVSFYNNEISEKSEIFDDQFSVERPDGSNFTLKIRSTKLEDSAMYFCASSEMGVNDYTFGSGTRLTVV.

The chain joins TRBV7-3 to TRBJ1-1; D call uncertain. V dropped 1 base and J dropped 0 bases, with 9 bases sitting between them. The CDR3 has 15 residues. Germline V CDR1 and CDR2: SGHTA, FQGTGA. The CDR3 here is CASSLRGLLNTEAFF. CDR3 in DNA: TGTGCCAGCAGCTTAAGAGGGCTCCTGAACACTGAAGCTTTCTTT.

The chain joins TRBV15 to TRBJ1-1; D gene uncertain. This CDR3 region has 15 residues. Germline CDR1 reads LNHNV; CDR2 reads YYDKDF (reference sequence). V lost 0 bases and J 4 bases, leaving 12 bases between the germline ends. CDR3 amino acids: CATSRDLRSGTEAFF. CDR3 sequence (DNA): TGTGCCACCAGCAGAGATCTCAGGTCAGGCACTGAAGCTTTCTTT.

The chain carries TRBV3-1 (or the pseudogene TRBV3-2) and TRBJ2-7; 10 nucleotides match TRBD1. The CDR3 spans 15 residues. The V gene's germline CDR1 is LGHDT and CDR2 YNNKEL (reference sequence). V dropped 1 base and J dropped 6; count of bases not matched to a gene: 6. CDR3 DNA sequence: TGTGCCAGCAGCCAAGCCCCCGGGACAGGGGCCGAGCAGTACTTC. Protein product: CASSQAPGTGAEQYF.

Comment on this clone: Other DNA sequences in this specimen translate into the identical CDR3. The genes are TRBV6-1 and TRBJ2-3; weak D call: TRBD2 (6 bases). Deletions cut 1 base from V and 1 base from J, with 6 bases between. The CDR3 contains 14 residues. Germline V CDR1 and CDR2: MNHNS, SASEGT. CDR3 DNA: TGTGCCAGCAGTGAAGGGGGGGGCACAGATACGCAGTATTTT. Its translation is CASSEGGGTDTQYF.

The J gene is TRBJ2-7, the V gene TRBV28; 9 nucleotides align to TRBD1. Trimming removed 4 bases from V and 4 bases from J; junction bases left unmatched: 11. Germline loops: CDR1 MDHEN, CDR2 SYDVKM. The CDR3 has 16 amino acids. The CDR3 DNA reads TGTGCCAGCAGTTCTACAGGGGGCACTCCCTTGTACGAGCAGTACTTC. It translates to CASSSTGGTPLYEQYF.

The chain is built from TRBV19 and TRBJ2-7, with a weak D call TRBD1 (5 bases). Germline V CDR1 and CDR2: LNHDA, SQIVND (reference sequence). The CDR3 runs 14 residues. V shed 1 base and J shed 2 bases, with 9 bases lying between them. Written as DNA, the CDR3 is TGTGCCAGTAGTATAGCCACAGGCCCCTACGAGCAGTACTTC. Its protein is CASSIATGPYEQYF. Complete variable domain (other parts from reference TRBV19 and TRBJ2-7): DGGITQSPKYLFRKEGQNVTLSCEQNLNHDAMYWYRQDPGQGLRLIYYSQIVNDFQKGDIAEGYSVSREKKESFPLTVTSAQKNPTAFYLCASSIATGPYEQYFGPGTRLTVT.

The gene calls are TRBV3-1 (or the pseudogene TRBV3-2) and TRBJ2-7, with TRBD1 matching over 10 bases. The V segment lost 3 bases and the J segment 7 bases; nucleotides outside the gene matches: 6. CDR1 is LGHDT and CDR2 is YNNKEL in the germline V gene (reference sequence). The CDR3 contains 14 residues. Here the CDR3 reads CASSHGTGVGEQYF. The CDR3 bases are TGTGCCAGCAGCCACGGGACAGGGGTAGGGGAGCAGTACTTC.

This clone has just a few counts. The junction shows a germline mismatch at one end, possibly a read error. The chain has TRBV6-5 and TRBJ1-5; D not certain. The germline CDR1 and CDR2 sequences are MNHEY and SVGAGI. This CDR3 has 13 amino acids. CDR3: CASKRDSNQPQHF. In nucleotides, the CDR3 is TGTGCAAGCAAGAGGGATTCAAATCAGCCCCAGCATTTT.

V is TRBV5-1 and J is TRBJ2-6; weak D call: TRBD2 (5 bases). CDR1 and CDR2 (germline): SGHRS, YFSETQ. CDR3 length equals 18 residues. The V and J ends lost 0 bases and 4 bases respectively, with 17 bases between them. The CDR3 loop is CASSLVGGEIGGANVLTF. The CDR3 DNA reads TGCGCCAGCAGCTTGGTAGGAGGAGAGATAGGAGGGGCCAACGTCCTGACTTTC.

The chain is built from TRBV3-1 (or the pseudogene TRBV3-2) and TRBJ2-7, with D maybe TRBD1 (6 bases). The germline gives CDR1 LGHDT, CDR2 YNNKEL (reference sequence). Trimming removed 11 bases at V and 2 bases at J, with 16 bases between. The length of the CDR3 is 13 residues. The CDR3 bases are TGTGCCGGGAAGGGGGTGCCAACCTACGAGCAGTACTTC. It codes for CAGKGVPTYEQYF.

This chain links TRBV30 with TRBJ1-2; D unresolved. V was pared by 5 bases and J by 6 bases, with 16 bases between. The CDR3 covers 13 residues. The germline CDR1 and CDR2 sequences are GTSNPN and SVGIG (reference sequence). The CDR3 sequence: CAWSILRTHGYTF. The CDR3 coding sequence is TGTGCCTGGTCTATACTGCGAACTCATGGCTACACCTTC.

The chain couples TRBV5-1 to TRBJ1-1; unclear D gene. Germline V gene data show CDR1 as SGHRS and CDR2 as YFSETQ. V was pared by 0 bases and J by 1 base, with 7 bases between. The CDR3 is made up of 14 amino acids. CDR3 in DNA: TGCGCCAGCAGCTTGGCCCAGGCGAACACTGAAGCTTTCTTT. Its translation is CASSLAQANTEAFF.

The CDR3 DNA sequence: TGTGCCAGCAGCTTGTCCGCAGGGGGTACCTACACCTTC. Residues: CASSLSAGGTYTF. The chain recombines TRBV5-6 with TRBJ1-2; 7 positions match TRBD1. Germline V gives CDR1 SGHDT, CDR2 YYEEEE. This CDR3 is 13 amino acids long. Trimming removed 1 base from V and 10 bases from J; junction bases left unmatched: 7.

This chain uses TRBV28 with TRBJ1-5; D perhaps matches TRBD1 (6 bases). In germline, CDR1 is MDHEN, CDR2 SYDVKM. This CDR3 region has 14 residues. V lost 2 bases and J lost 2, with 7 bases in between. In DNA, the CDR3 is TGTGCCAGCAGTTTACCAGGGGGCAATCAGCCCCAGCATTTT. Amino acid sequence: CASSLPGGNQPQHF.

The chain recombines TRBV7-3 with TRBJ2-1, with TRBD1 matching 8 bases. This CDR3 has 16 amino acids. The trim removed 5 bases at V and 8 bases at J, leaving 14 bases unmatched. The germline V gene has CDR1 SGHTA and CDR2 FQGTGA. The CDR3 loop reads CASSRSDRVAVDEQFF. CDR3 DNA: TGTGCCAGCAGCCGTTCGGACAGGGTGGCGGTGGATGAGCAGTTCTTC.

The CDR3 DNA sequence: TGTGCCAGCAGCCCCCAGGGACAGCCCCAGCATTTT. Amino acids: CASSPQGQPQHF. The gene calls are TRBV7-6 and TRBJ1-5, with a possible D match to TRBD1 (5 bases). The CDR3 has 12 amino acids. CDR1 is SGHVS and CDR2 is FNYEAQ in the germline V gene. The V gene lost 5 bases and the J gene lost 7 bases, with 9 bases spanning the gap.